This T cell receptor (beta chain) was sequenced in a study of identical twins. General study findings and limits: There was an excess of low generation probability in the out-of-frame alpha sequences that twins shared. The abundant beta clonotypes from cord blood had fewer insertions, and memory repertoires had none of this.

The CDR3 extends over 15 amino acids. The germline V gene encodes CDR1 DFQATT and CDR2 SNEGSKA (reference sequence). V dropped 6 bases and J dropped 4 bases, with 20 bases sitting between them. TCRdb called the 5' RACE reads again in MiXCR, with one record for every CDR3 protein. The sample lists hundreds of thousands of distinct CDR3 sequences; roughly 7.5% were seen once. Only a few counts were recorded for this clonotype. Its antigen is not known. These data were also filed under a second study, of yellow fever vaccine responses in identical twins.

This clonotype was sampled from a young woman in good health. This chain connects TRBV20-1 to TRBJ2-3; tentative D call: TRBD2 (7 bases). Sequencing was performed on memory (CD45RO+) T cells sorted from blood. For the CDR3, the DNA is TGCAGTGCCGAGGGATCCATAGGGGGGGCAGATACGCAGTATTTT. This sequence encodes CSAEGSIGGADTQYF.